This T cell receptor beta chain was sequenced in a study of blood T cell repertoires in COVID-19. Study at large: T cells, B-cell-depleted T cells, or PBMCs provided the cDNA or gDNA that served as material.

Trimming took 6 bases from V and 7 from J; bases not matched to a gene: 9. This CDR3 contains 13 residues. From germline, CDR1 is MDHEN and CDR2 SYDVKM. Seattle participants joined during active infection and were tracked over time. Sequencing used immunoSEQ multiplex PCR; TCRdb keeps in-frame clones, though not all of them. The data contain more than 200,000 clones, roughly 84% of them singletons. This chain uses TRBV28 with TRBJ2-7; 7 nucleotides line up with TRBD1. Sequencing used peripheral blood. This clonotype was obtained from a woman of 80 years or more with COVID-19, enrolled during active disease. The CDR3 region is CASSLRGGSEQYF. The CDR3 DNA sequence: TGTGCCAGCAGCTTGAGAGGGGGCTCTGAGCAGTACTTC.